This TCR beta chain was captured in a study of blood T cell repertoires in COVID-19. Losses at the gene ends were 2 bases for V and 2 bases for J; bases not matched to a gene: 9. Germline V gene lookup returns CDR1 GTSNPN and CDR2 SVGIG (reference sequence). CDR3 length: 15 residues. Methods used by the authors: How many nucleated cells were present was estimated from reference gene primer amplification. This table comes from immunoSEQ multiplex PCR, and its TCRdb copy is limited to in-frame clones, with some not included. V, J and clone size were drawn from that table, and D and trimming were deduced from the DNA. The sample lists 20,000 to 25,000 clones, 85% to 95% occurring once.

The sample was peripheral blood. The sequence was collected from a human donor in a cohort sampled during active COVID-19. The V call is TRBV30, the J call TRBJ2-7, with 7 positions matching TRBD2. The CDR3 here is CAWSSGSGPAYEQYF. Here the CDR3 DNA reads TGTGCCTGGAGTTCGGGTAGCGGGCCAGCCTACGAGCAGTACTTC.